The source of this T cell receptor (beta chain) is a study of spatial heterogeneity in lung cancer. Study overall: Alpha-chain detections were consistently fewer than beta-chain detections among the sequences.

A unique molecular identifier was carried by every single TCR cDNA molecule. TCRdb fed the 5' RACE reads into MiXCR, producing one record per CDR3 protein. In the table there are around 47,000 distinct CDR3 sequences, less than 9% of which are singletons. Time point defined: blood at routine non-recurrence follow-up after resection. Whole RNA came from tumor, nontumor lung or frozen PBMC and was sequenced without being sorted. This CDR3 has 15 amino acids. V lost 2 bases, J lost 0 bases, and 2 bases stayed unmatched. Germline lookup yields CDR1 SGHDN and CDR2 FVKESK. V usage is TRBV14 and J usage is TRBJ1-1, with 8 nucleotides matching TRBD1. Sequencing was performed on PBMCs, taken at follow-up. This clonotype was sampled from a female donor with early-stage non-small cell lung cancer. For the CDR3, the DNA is TGTGCCAGCAGCCAACAGGGGGCCGTGAACACTGAAGCTTTCTTT. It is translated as CASSQQGAVNTEAFF. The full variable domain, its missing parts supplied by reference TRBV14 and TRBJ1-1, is EAGVTQFPSHSVIEKGQTVTLRCDPISGHDNLYWYRRVMGKEIKFLLHFVKESKQDESGMPNNRFLAERTGGTYSTLKVQPAELEDSGVYFCASSQQGAVNTEAFFGQGTRLTVV.